These 32 T cell receptor beta chains were sequenced from one sample in a study of PD-1 blockade in classical Hodgkin lymphoma. All patients relapsed after autologous stem cell transplantation, and brentuximab vedotin exposure varied. Sequenced by immunoSEQ multiplex PCR; TCRdb stores in-frame clones only, minus some. This sample has 43,000 or so clones; 88% occur once, and the top ten carry over 8%. This sample comprised peripheral blood mononuclear cells (PBMCs), obtained at baseline. Source of these receptors: a human donor with classical Hodgkin lymphoma.

The sample holds one count of this clone. The genes are TRBV7-8 and TRBJ2-1, with D uncertain. This CDR3 has 15 amino acids. Looked up from germline, CDR1 is SGHVS and CDR2 is FQNEAQ. V lost 2 bases and J lost 0, with 8 bases in between. The CDR3 nucleotides read TGTGCCAGCAGCTTATTGCGAAGCTCCTACAATGAGCAGTTCTTC. It encodes CASSLLRSSYNEQFF. Full variable domain (outside the CDR3, taken from reference TRBV7-8 and TRBJ2-1): GAGVSQSPRYKVAKRGQDVALRCDPISGHVSLFWYQQALGQGPEFLTYFQNEAQLDKSGLPSDRFFAERPEGSVSTLKIQRTQQEDSAVYLCASSLLRSSYNEQFFGPGTRLTVL.

The V gene is TRBV28, the J gene TRBJ2-7; D might be TRBD1 (6 bases). The CDR3 spans 15 residues. With 3 bases removed from V and 4 bases from J, the gap between germline ends came to 16 bases. Per the germline V gene, CDR1 is MDHEN and CDR2 is SYDVKM. The CDR3 sequence is CASSFSGTISYEQYF. The DNA of the CDR3 is TGTGCCAGCAGTTTCTCCGGGACAATAAGTTACGAGCAGTACTTC. Combining the CDR3 with reference TRBV28 and TRBJ2-7 gives the whole variable domain DVKVTQSSRYLVKRTGEKVFLECVQDMDHENMFWYRQDPGLGLRLIYFSYDVKMKEKGDIPEGYSVSREKKERFSLILESASTNQTSMYLCASSFSGTISYEQYFGPGTRLTVT.

The chain recombines TRBV5-1 with TRBJ2-3; 7 nucleotides match TRBD2. The CDR3 is 15 amino acids. Germline CDR1 SGHRS, CDR2 YFSETQ. V lost 0 bases, J lost 2 bases, and 3 bases stayed unmatched. The CDR3 reads CASSLGAGNTDTQYF. The CDR3, as DNA: TGCGCCAGCAGCTTGGGAGCGGGAAACACAGATACGCAGTATTTT.

This chain connects TRBV19 to TRBJ2-7, with 7 bases matching TRBD1. The CDR3 has 13 amino acids. J was trimmed by 6 bases and V by 3 bases; bases with no gene match: 5. Germline lookup yields CDR1 LNHDA and CDR2 SQIVND (reference sequence). The DNA for the CDR3 is TGTGCCAGTAGTATCGCAAGGGGGCGCGAGCAGTACTTC. Translating gives CASSIARGREQYF. The full variable domain, in which reference TRBV19 and TRBJ2-7 provide the parts outside the CDR3, is DGGITQSPKYLFRKEGQNVTLSCEQNLNHDAMYWYRQDPGQGLRLIYYSQIVNDFQKGDIAEGYSVSREKKESFPLTVTSAQKNPTAFYLCASSIARGREQYFGPGTRLTVT.

The V call is TRBV2, the J call TRBJ2-7; D gene unclear. V was trimmed by 6 bases and J by 7 bases, leaving 7 bases between them. The CDR3 spans 10 residues. Germline V gene data show CDR1 as SNHLY and CDR2 as FYNNEI. The CDR3 nucleotides read TGTGCCAGCAGCAATTGGGAGCAGTACTTC. Residues: CASSNWEQYF.

V gene TRBV14 combines with J gene TRBJ1-2, with D possibly matching TRBD1 (6 bases). The germline V gene encodes CDR1 SGHDN and CDR2 FVKESK. V lost 1 base to trimming and J lost 3 bases, with 15 bases between them. This CDR3 contains 16 residues. CDR3 loop: CASSQAGGAADYGYTF. The CDR3 DNA follows: TGTGCCAGCAGCCAAGCCGGGGGGGCGGCAGACTATGGCTACACCTTC.

The rearrangement uses TRBV10-3 and TRBJ2-5; TRBD1 aligns across 7 bases. The germline V gene encodes CDR1 ENHRY and CDR2 SYGVKD. This CDR3 contains 16 residues. The trim removed 4 bases at V and 1 base at J, leaving 9 bases unmatched. CDR3 DNA: TGTGCCATCAGTGGGGGACAGACAACCTCCCAAGAGACCCAGTACTTC. Its translation: CAISGGQTTSQETQYF.

V and J are TRBV19 and TRBJ2-6; the match to TRBD1 covers 10 bases. CDR3 size: 16 residues. With V trimmed by 3 bases and J by 2 bases, 1 base remained unmatched. CDR1 is LNHDA, CDR2 SQIVND, per germline (reference sequence). The CDR3 is CASSMDRGAGANVLTF. CDR3 coding DNA: TGTGCCAGTAGTATGGACAGGGGGGCTGGGGCCAACGTCCTGACTTTC. Supplemented by reference TRBV19 and TRBJ2-6, the full variable domain reads DGGITQSPKYLFRKEGQNVTLSCEQNLNHDAMYWYRQDPGQGLRLIYYSQIVNDFQKGDIAEGYSVSREKKESFPLTVTSAQKNPTAFYLCASSMDRGAGANVLTFGAGSRLTVL.

This clone was seen a single time. This chain links TRBV5-6 with TRBJ2-7; 11 positions agree with TRBD2. V lost 1 base and J lost 6; bases outside the gene matches: 3. The CDR3 runs 14 residues. Germline V gene sequence: CDR1 SGHDT, CDR2 YYEEEE. The DNA for the CDR3 is TGTGCCAGCAGCTTGACTAGCGGGAGCTTCGAGCAGTACTTC. This gives the protein CASSLTSGSFEQYF.

The chain joins TRBV21-1 to TRBJ2-1; no DNA check was done on the table's D call, TRBD2. TRBV21-1 is listed as a pseudogene. The CDR3 has 18 amino acids. The CDR3 protein is CASSKVAGPTSSYNEQFF. DNA for the CDR3: TGTGCCAGCAGCAAAGTCGCGGGCCCTACAAGCTCCTACAATGAGCAGTTCTTC.

The chain links TRBV2 to TRBJ1-2; D remains unclear. V was pared by 7 bases and J by 4 bases, with 10 bases between. Looked up from germline, CDR1 is SNHLY and CDR2 is FYNNEI. The CDR3 contains 12 residues. CDR3 protein: CASNGQFYGYTF. The CDR3 DNA reads as TGTGCCAGCAACGGGCAGTTCTATGGCTACACCTTC. Full variable domain (missing parts from reference TRBV2 and TRBJ1-2): EPEVTQTPSHQVTQMGQEVILRCVPISNHLYFYWYRQILGQKVEFLVSFYNNEISEKSEIFDDQFSVERPDGSNFTLKIRSTKLEDSAMYFCASNGQFYGYTFGSGTRLTVV.

V gene TRBV20-1 combines with J gene TRBJ1-2; D perhaps matches TRBD1 (5 bases). The CDR3 is made up of 11 amino acids. Germline values: CDR1 DFQATT, CDR2 SNEGSKA (reference sequence). The V gene lost 5 bases and the J gene lost 8 bases, with 12 bases spanning the gap. Here the CDR3 DNA reads TGCAGTGCTGGTCAGGGACGGGGCTACACCTTC. Translated, it gives CSAGQGRGYTF.

The chain joins TRBV5-6 to TRBJ2-5; TRBD2 might be the D (5 bases). CDR3 length: 13 amino acids. V lost 0 bases and J lost 4, with 7 bases in between. Germline V gene data show CDR1 as SGHDT and CDR2 as YYEEEE. CDR3 sequence reads: CASSLGAGETQYF. The CDR3 region has the DNA TGTGCCAGCAGCTTGGGGGCGGGAGAGACCCAGTACTTC.

For this clone: The junction differs from germline at one of its ends, possibly a read error. V gene TRBV10-3 combines with J gene TRBJ2-5, with 7 bases aligning to TRBD2. Germline lookup yields CDR1 ENHRY and CDR2 SYGVKD. The CDR3 loop spans 16 amino acids. CDR3 nucleotide sequence: TGTGCCAGCAGTGAAGAACTAGCGAGAACCCAAGAGACCCAGTACTTC. It translates to CASSEELARTQETQYF.

The chain has TRBV4-1 and TRBJ2-1; D could derive from TRBD1 or TRBD2 (5 bases each). In germline, CDR1 is MGHRA, CDR2 YSYEKL. This CDR3 is 14 amino acids long. V lost 4 bases and J lost 3, with 10 bases in between. As DNA, the CDR3 is TGCGCCAGCAGCCCGGGACCCGACTACAATGAGCAGTTCTTC. It translates to CASSPGPDYNEQFF.

The chain employs TRBV6-5 and TRBJ2-7; D may be TRBD2 (6 bases). Germline loops: CDR1 MNHEY, CDR2 SVGAGI. The V and J ends lost 0 bases and 2 bases respectively, with 8 bases between them. The CDR3 is made up of 14 amino acids. This CDR3 reads CASSYSGGPYEQYF. DNA for the CDR3: TGTGCCAGCAGTTACTCGGGGGGACCCTACGAGCAGTACTTC.

This chain links TRBV7-9 with TRBJ1-1; D uncertain. Trimming cost V 1 base and J 0 bases, with 9 bases left between them. The CDR3 contains 15 residues. CDR1 and CDR2 from the germline V gene are SEHNR and FQNEAQ (reference sequence). The CDR3 region is CASSLGETMNTEAFF. The CDR3 nucleotides read TGTGCCAGCAGCTTAGGTGAAACAATGAACACTGAAGCTTTCTTT.

The rearrangement links TRBV9 to TRBJ2-1; TRBD2 agrees at 7 bases. The CDR3 has 15 residues. Germline V gene data show CDR1 as SGDLS and CDR2 as YYNGEE. Trimming took 2 bases from V and 7 from J; bases not matched to a gene: 9. The CDR3 DNA is TGTGCCAGCAGCGTGGCTAGCGGATTAGAGAATGAGCAGTTCTTC. As protein: CASSVASGLENEQFF.

This chain uses TRBV15 with TRBJ2-2, with 13 bases lining up with TRBD2. The V segment lost 0 bases and the J segment 6 bases; nucleotides outside the gene matches: 4. The CDR3 totals 17 residues. Germline-derived CDR1 and CDR2 are LNHNV and YYDKDF (reference sequence). The CDR3 sequence is CATSREGTSGKPGELFF. In DNA form, the CDR3 reads TGTGCCACCAGCAGAGAAGGGACTAGCGGGAAACCCGGGGAGCTGTTTTTT.

V is TRBV7-9 and J is TRBJ2-2; TRBD1 matches 8 bases. This CDR3 spans 15 amino acids. V shed 5 bases, J shed 7 bases, and the junction held 9 bases outside the gene matches. Germline V gene sequence: CDR1 SEHNR, CDR2 FQNEAQ (reference sequence). The CDR3 spells CASSETRGLGGELFF. CDR3 nucleotide sequence: TGTGCCAGCAGCGAAACCAGGGGGCTTGGCGGGGAGCTGTTTTTT.

The chain recombines TRBV4-3 with TRBJ2-1; TRBD2 matches 12 bases. CDR1 is LGHNA, CDR2 YSLEER, per germline. The CDR3 has 19 residues. J lost 0 bases, V lost 0 bases, and 6 bases had no gene match. DNA for the CDR3: TGCGCCAGCAGCCAAGATGGACTAGCGGGGACTTTCTCCTACAATGAGCAGTTCTTC. This translates into CASSQDGLAGTFSYNEQFF.

This chain connects TRBV5-4 to TRBJ2-7; D is undetermined. The V and J ends lost 0 bases and 4 bases respectively, with 8 bases between them. Per the germline V gene, CDR1 is SGHNT and CDR2 is YYREEE (reference sequence). This CDR3 contains 13 residues. This CDR3 reads CASSLVGGYEQYF. The CDR3 DNA reads TGTGCCAGCAGCTTGGTGGGTGGATACGAGCAGTACTTC. Full variable domain (rest looked up from reference TRBV5-4 and TRBJ2-7): ETGVTQSPTHLIKTRGQQVTLRCSSQSGHNTVSWYQQALGQGPQFIFQYYREEENGRGNFPPRFSGLQFPNYSSELNVNALELDDSALYLCASSLVGGYEQYFGPGTRLTVT.

This clone was counted a single time. The V gene is TRBV9, the J gene TRBJ1-3; unclear D gene. Per the germline V gene, CDR1 is SGDLS and CDR2 is YYNGEE. V lost 0 bases and J 2 bases, leaving 6 bases between the germline ends. This CDR3 has 14 amino acids. The CDR3 is CASSVAEAGNTIYF. CDR3 bases: TGTGCCAGCAGCGTAGCCGAAGCTGGAAACACCATATATTTT.

This rearrangement joins TRBV19 to TRBJ1-1; unclear D gene. The germline V gene encodes CDR1 LNHDA and CDR2 SQIVND (reference sequence). V was cut by 1 base and J by 4 bases, with 10 bases left in between. The CDR3 length is 14 residues. In DNA form, the CDR3 reads TGTGCCAGTAGTATAGCGGGGATGGTCACTGAAGCTTTCTTT. Encoded protein: CASSIAGMVTEAFF.

This clone was observed a single time. This sequence joins TRBV29-1 and TRBJ1-1; no clear D. The CDR3 extends over 15 amino acids. Deletions cut 7 bases from V and 1 base from J, with 19 bases between. Germline V gene lookup returns CDR1 SQVTM and CDR2 ANQGSEA. The CDR3: CSALIPGGRNTEAFF. CDR3 in DNA: TGCAGCGCCCTCATCCCAGGAGGGAGGAACACTGAAGCTTTCTTT.

V is TRBV15 and J is TRBJ1-1; D unresolved. The V end lost 3 bases, the J end lost 4 bases, and 12 bases lay between the germline ends. The CDR3 loop spans 14 amino acids. Looked up from germline, CDR1 is LNHNV and CDR2 is YYDKDF (reference sequence). The CDR3 here is CATSRADLFTEAFF. In DNA, the CDR3 is TGTGCCACCAGCAGGGCAGACCTTTTCACTGAAGCTTTCTTT.

The chain employs TRBV6-4 and TRBJ2-3, with 7 bases that match TRBD1. There are 15 residues in the CDR3. The J segment lost 4 bases and the V segment lost 4 bases, leaving 8 bases of the junction unmatched. Per the germline V gene, CDR1 is MRHNA and CDR2 is SNTAGT. The CDR3 sequence: CASSGELGGADTQYF. For the CDR3, the DNA is TGTGCCAGCAGTGGTGAATTAGGGGGCGCAGATACGCAGTATTTT.

Concerning this clone itself: Other nucleotide sequences in the sample specify the same CDR3. The chain is built from TRBV4-2 and TRBJ1-1; tentatively, D is TRBD1 (5 bases). Deletions cut 0 bases from V and 3 bases from J, with 11 bases between. The CDR3 covers 15 residues. The germline V gene encodes CDR1 LGHNA and CDR2 YNFKEQ. The CDR3 loop is CASSQDRDRDTEAFF. The CDR3 DNA is TGTGCCAGCAGCCAAGATAGAGACAGAGACACTGAAGCTTTCTTT.

The rearrangement uses TRBV6-5 and TRBJ1-3; D unclear. Germline CDR1 MNHEY, CDR2 SVGAGI. V was cut by 4 bases and J by 4 bases, with 14 bases left in between. The CDR3 extends over 15 amino acids. CDR3 amino acids: CASSCLDALGNTIYF. The DNA of the CDR3 is TGTGCCAGCAGTTGCCTAGACGCATTGGGAAACACCATATATTTT.

V and J are TRBV28 and TRBJ2-5, with D unresolved. Germline V CDR1 and CDR2: MDHEN, SYDVKM. Trimming stripped 2 bases from V and 3 bases from J, with 7 bases between. The CDR3 contains 13 residues. CDR3: CASSLGRKETQYF. The CDR3 nucleotides read TGTGCCAGCAGTTTAGGTAGGAAAGAGACCCAGTACTTC.

In DNA form, the CDR3 reads TGTGCCAGCAGCCCGGGACAGTTCTCTGGGGCCAACGTCCTGACTTTC. Its protein is CASSPGQFSGANVLTF. The chain uses TRBV5-8 and TRBJ2-6; 7 positions match TRBD1. CDR3 size: 16 residues. Unmatched junction bases numbered 4, after V lost 4 bases and J lost 0 bases. Germline-derived CDR1 and CDR2 are SGHTS and YDEGEE.

The chain employs TRBV5-1 and TRBJ2-1, with 9 nucleotides matching TRBD2. The trim removed 5 bases at V and 4 bases at J, leaving 7 bases unmatched. The CDR3 length is 15 residues. Germline-derived CDR1 and CDR2 are SGHRS and YFSETQ. CDR3 loop: CASSQQTSGYNEQFF. The CDR3 DNA is TGCGCCAGCAGTCAACAGACTAGCGGTTACAATGAGCAGTTCTTC. The whole variable domain, remainder taken from reference TRBV5-1 and TRBJ2-1, is KAGVTQTPRYLIKTRGQQVTLSCSPISGHRSVSWYQQTPGQGLQFLFEYFSETQRNKGNFPGRFSGRQFSNSRSEMNVSTLELGDSALYLCASSQQTSGYNEQFFGPGTRLTVL.